Presented here are 3 T cell receptor beta chains from one specimen sequenced in a study of cytomegalovirus exposure and HLA in healthy donors. Researchers ran the PCR with 60 Vbeta and 13 Jbeta primers. The assay was immunoSEQ multiplex PCR, and TCRdb's table has in-frame clones only and misses some. The sample lists around 91,000 clones; approximately 89% were seen once. The material sequenced was PBMCs. The receptors shown here come from a man aged 25-45 years in good health and CMV-seropositive.

The J gene is TRBJ2-7, the V gene TRBV6-1, with 10 positions matching TRBD2. V trimming: 4 bases; J trimming: 1 base; junction bases outside the gene matches: 10. The germline CDR1 and CDR2 sequences are MNHNS and SASEGT. The CDR3 is made up of 17 amino acids. CDR3 sequence: CASSVGPSGSPSYEQYF. The CDR3 DNA follows: TGTGCCAGCAGTGTAGGCCCTAGCGGGAGTCCTTCCTACGAGCAGTACTTC.

The rearrangement uses TRBV2 and TRBJ1-1; TRBD1 agrees at 9 bases. From germline, CDR1 is SNHLY and CDR2 FYNNEI. J gave up 5 bases and V 3 bases, and 7 bases lay outside the gene matches. This CDR3 spans 15 amino acids. The CDR3 spells CASSESGTGLTEAFF. The CDR3 nucleotides read TGTGCCAGCAGTGAGAGCGGGACAGGGTTGACTGAAGCTTTCTTT.

This chain links TRBV18 with TRBJ1-2; 8 bases match TRBD1. V trimming: 3 bases; J trimming: 4 bases; junction bases outside the gene matches: 7. This CDR3 region has 15 residues. Germline V gene data show CDR1 as KGHSH and CDR2 as LQKENI. The DNA for the CDR3 is TGTGCCAGCTCACCTGAGGACAGGGCTACCTATGGCTACACCTTC. Its protein product is CASSPEDRATYGYTF.